The next 17 T cell receptor beta chains were all read from a single sample in a study of identical twins. TCRdb called the 5' RACE reads again in MiXCR, with one record for every CDR3 protein. The sample lists nearly 650,000 distinct CDR3 sequences, roughly 7.1% seen once, with 1.5% to 2% in the top ten. This sample also belongs to another study, concerning yellow fever vaccine responses in identical twins.

Sequencing was done on a sample of PBMCs. These receptors were taken from a young woman in good health.

This clonotype showed up just once. A much larger clone lies a single base off, so this may be a read error. J is TRBJ1-2 and V is TRBV12-3 or TRBV12-4, with 7 bases that match TRBD1. The CDR3 length is 13 residues. CDR3: CASSPIGGYGYAF. DNA of the CDR3: TGTGCCAGCAGCCCCATAGGGGGCTATGGCTACGCCTTC.

This clonotype was recorded at least ten times. J is TRBJ2-7 and V is TRBV12-3 or TRBV12-4; 8 bases line up with TRBD1. This CDR3 is built from 16 residues. Trimming cost V 5 bases and J 3 bases; bases outside gene matches: 12. DNA for the CDR3: TGTGCCAGCAGTCCCTGGACAGGGAAAAAGGACTACGAGCAGTACGTC. Amino acids: CASSPWTGKKDYEQYV.

This clonotype was recorded many times. The chain employs TRBV6-1 and TRBJ2-7; D is unresolved. V lost 1 base and J lost 0, with 10 bases in between. The CDR3 runs to 15 residues. Germline lookup yields CDR1 MNHNS and CDR2 SASEGT. DNA of the CDR3: TGTGCCAGCAGTGAAGATGGCGGAAGCTCCTACGAGCAGTACTTC. Encoded protein: CASSEDGGSSYEQYF.

This clonotype was seen at least ten times. The V call is TRBV29-1, the J call TRBJ2-7; TRBD1 aligns across 8 bases. This CDR3 is built from 13 residues. Trimming at V came to 6 bases and at J to 4 bases, leaving 8 bases not matched to a gene. CDR1 SQVTM and CDR2 ANQGSEA come from the germline V gene. CDR3 loop: CSVSQGAPYEQYF. In nucleotides, the CDR3 is TGCAGCGTATCCCAGGGGGCCCCATACGAGCAGTACTTC.

This clonotype was recorded at least ten times. The CDR3 DNA reads as TGCAGTGCCCTTGCGTGGGGGAGGTTTGAGCAGTACTTC. Translating it yields CSALAWGRFEQYF. V is TRBV20-1 and J is TRBJ2-7; D is perhaps TRBD2 (6 bases). Trimming pared 6 bases from V and 7 bases from J, leaving 19 bases between. The CDR3 totals 13 residues. CDR1 is DFQATT, CDR2 SNEGSKA, per germline (reference sequence).

This chain links TRBV20-1 with TRBJ2-3; TRBD2 aligns across 9 bases. CDR3 size: 13 residues. CDR1 and CDR2 (germline): DFQATT, SNEGSKA (reference sequence). The V segment lost 7 bases and the J segment 7 bases; nucleotides outside the gene matches: 9. The CDR3 DNA reads as TGCAGTGGGAGTAGCGGGGGTCAACATACGCAGTATTTT. It is translated as CSGSSGGQHTQYF.

The chain couples TRBV6-1 to TRBJ1-4, with D hard to call. Deletions cut 6 bases from V and 5 bases from J, with 13 bases between. The CDR3 has 14 amino acids. Germline V lookup: CDR1 MNHNS, CDR2 SASEGT. The CDR3 is CASSHGRGNEKLFF. In DNA, the CDR3 is TGTGCCAGCAGCCACGGACGGGGAAATGAAAAACTGTTTTTT.

This clonotype appeared many times. The V gene is TRBV10-3, the J gene TRBJ2-7; no firm D call. This CDR3 is 13 amino acids long. Germline V gene lookup returns CDR1 ENHRY and CDR2 SYGVKD. V was shortened by 6 bases and J by 2 bases, with 11 bases between the two germline ends. The DNA of the CDR3 is TGTGCCATCAGGCAGAGTGCCCCCTACGAGCAGTACTTC. It specifies CAIRQSAPYEQYF.

This clonotype has more than one count but fewer than ten. The chain couples TRBV6-1 to TRBJ2-3, with D perhaps being TRBD1 or TRBD2 (5 bases each). The germline V gene encodes CDR1 MNHNS and CDR2 SASEGT. Trimming pared 11 bases from V and 2 bases from J, leaving 20 bases between. This CDR3 has 15 residues. This CDR3 is CAPGGGSLYTDTQYF. The CDR3 region has the DNA TGTGCCCCGGGTGGGGGAAGCTTATACACAGATACGCAGTATTTT.

This clonotype has only a few counts. This chain links TRBV29-1 with TRBJ2-5; TRBD1 matches at 9 bases. V lost 7 bases, J lost 4 bases, and 4 bases stayed unmatched. CDR1 SQVTM and CDR2 ANQGSEA come from the germline V gene. The CDR3 sequence is 12 residues long. CDR3 DNA sequence: TGCAGCGGAGTGACAGGGGGAGAGACCCAGTACTTC. Amino acid sequence: CSGVTGGETQYF.

The rearrangement links TRBV6-5 to TRBJ2-2; 7 nucleotides agree with TRBD2. Germline CDR1 MNHEY, CDR2 SVGAGI. This CDR3 has 17 residues. V lost 0 bases to trimming and J lost 2 bases; unmatched junction nucleotides: 6. The CDR3 protein is CASSYSRAGRNTGELFF. CDR3 bases: TGTGCCAGCAGTTACTCCAGAGCGGGGCGAAACACCGGGGAGCTGTTTTTT.

V is TRBV4-1 and J is TRBJ2-3, with TRBD2 identical over 7 bases. The CDR3 is 18 residues long. The junction had 14 bases not matched to a gene; V was cut back by 4 bases and J by 1 base. Germline assignment: CDR1 MGHRA and CDR2 YSYEKL. CDR3 DNA sequence: TGCGCCAGCAGCCTGATTTGGGGGAGGGGCGAAGGCACAGATACGCAGTATTTT. The encoded protein is CASSLIWGRGEGTDTQYF.

The rearrangement links TRBV5-5 to TRBJ2-7; 12 nucleotides align to TRBD1. Trimming removed 4 bases from V and 1 base from J; junction bases left unmatched: 3. The CDR3 totals 15 residues. Per germline, CDR1 SGHKS and CDR2 YYEKEE (reference sequence). The chain's CDR3 is CASSGGQGASYEQYF. As DNA, the CDR3 is TGTGCCAGCAGCGGGGGACAGGGGGCGTCCTACGAGCAGTACTTC.

The gene calls are TRBV7-6 and TRBJ2-5; 7 bases map to TRBD2. Germline V gene data show CDR1 as SGHVS and CDR2 as FNYEAQ. The CDR3 spans 17 residues. Trimming cost V 2 bases and J 5 bases; bases outside gene matches: 14. The CDR3 reads CASSLMKSAGAGETQYF. The CDR3 DNA follows: TGTGCCAGCAGCTTAATGAAGTCCGCTGGAGCGGGGGAGACCCAGTACTTC.

This clonotype was seen only a few times. The rearrangement links TRBV12-3 or TRBV12-4 to TRBJ2-2, with TRBD1 as a possible D gene (6 bases). This CDR3 has 15 residues. Trimming pared 7 bases from V and 0 bases from J, leaving 12 bases between. The CDR3 sequence: CASKGQNANTGELFF. The CDR3 region has the DNA TGTGCCAGCAAAGGACAGAACGCGAACACCGGGGAGCTGTTTTTT.

This clonotype came up many times. V is TRBV29-1 and J is TRBJ2-3; D is perhaps TRBD2 (5 bases). Germline CDR1 reads SQVTM; CDR2 reads ANQGSEA. Trimming stripped 3 bases from V and 3 bases from J, with 7 bases between. The CDR3 sequence is 12 residues long. This chain's CDR3 is CSVDRETDTQYF. The CDR3, as DNA: TGCAGCGTTGATCGGGAAACAGATACGCAGTATTTT.

This clonotype was detected a few times. One end of the junction does not line up with germline, which may come from a read error. This sequence joins TRBV4-1 and TRBJ2-7; 9 nucleotides agree with TRBD2. Germline V CDR1 and CDR2: MGHRA, YSYEKL. CDR3 length equals 15 residues. CDR3 sequence (DNA): TGCGCCAGCAGCCAGCCGGGGACTAGCTCCCACGAGCAGTACTTC. This codes for CASSQPGTSSHEQYF.